This T cell receptor beta chain was observed in a study of T cell responses to AZD1222 COVID-19 vaccine. V lost 5 bases and J 0 bases, leaving 20 bases between the germline ends. The CDR3 runs 18 residues. From germline, CDR1 is SGHAT and CDR2 FQNNGV. Study-level results: Clonal diversity was possibly underestimated, and white British individuals and females predominated among donors. Two doses of AZD1222 preceded a rise in Spike-specific TCR breadth and depth.

Turning to this clone: Its matching antigen is unknown.

Libraries were prepared by immunoSEQ multiplex PCR; TCRdb keeps only in-frame clonotypes and omits some of them. The data contain tens of thousands of clones, approximately 89% of them singletons. The TCR sequence derives from an adult who received the AZD1222 COVID-19 vaccine. The rearrangement uses TRBV11-2 and TRBJ1-3; D possibly corresponds to TRBD1 (6 bases). The specimen comprised peripheral blood, sampled 28 days after the second AZD1222 dose. CDR3 amino acids: CASSLSRLGQSSGNTIYF. CDR3 sequence (DNA): TGTGCCAGCAGCCTTAGTCGCCTAGGACAGAGCTCTGGAAACACCATATATTTT.